This T cell receptor (beta chain) was found in a study of identical twins. This clonotype has more than one count but fewer than ten. Antigen specificity is unknown. Whole-study findings and limits: Zero-insertion analyses were open to partial confounding by invariant MAIT and iNKT cells. Reduced insertions were recorded for abundant cord blood beta clonotypes, with no such pattern in memory repertoires. Out-of-frame TCR alpha sharing observed in monozygotic twins exceeded model estimates.

Germline V gene data show CDR1 as LNHNV and CDR2 as YYDKDF (reference sequence). The CDR3 contains 12 residues. The V end lost 2 bases, the J end lost 9 bases, and 10 bases lay between the germline ends. Addition of a universal primer site occurred through template switching, and cDNA carried unique molecular identifiers. From the 5' RACE reads, TCRdb called clonotypes with MiXCR, one entry per CDR3 protein. The sample contains roughly 250,000 distinct CDR3 sequences, around 15% of which appear only once. Sequencing was performed on memory (CD45RO+) T cells sorted from blood. J is TRBJ1-2 and V is TRBV15, with D hard to call. The receptor was isolated from a woman under 30 in good health. The CDR3 protein is CATSRSPESYTF. As DNA, the CDR3 is TGTGCCACCAGCAGATCCCCCGAGAGCTACACCTTC.